Described below is a single T cell receptor (beta chain) sequence and its context. Antigen unknown. PCR amplification relied on 60 Vbeta primers (plus 13 Jbeta primers). Sequenced by immunoSEQ multiplex PCR; TCRdb stores in-frame clones only, minus some. The sample has around 90,000 clones, roughly four fifths seen once. The source of the sample is a study of cytomegalovirus exposure and HLA in healthy donors. Notes on the study in general: Highest at DRB1 and lowest at HLA-C, TCR association rates differed among HLA loci in a later analysis.

J lost 4 bases, V lost 3 bases, and 6 bases had no gene match. The CDR3 has 15 amino acids. Per germline, CDR1 SGHTA and CDR2 FQGTGA. The clonotype originates from a man aged 30-40 years in good health and CMV-seronegative. The sample taken for sequencing was PBMCs. The chain uses TRBV7-3 and TRBJ2-1; 7 bases are shared with TRBD2. The CDR3 loop is CASSFSLAAYNEQFF. In nucleotides, the CDR3 is TGTGCCAGCAGCTTTTCCCTAGCGGCGTACAATGAGCAGTTCTTC. Using reference TRBV7-3 and TRBJ2-1 for the parts outside the CDR3, the full variable domain is GAGVSQTPSNKVTEKGKYVELRCDPISGHTALYWYRQSLGQGPEFLIYFQGTGAADDSGLPNDRFFAVRPEGSVSTLKIQRTERGDSAVYLCASSFSLAAYNEQFFGPGTRLTVL.